Listed below are T cell receptor beta chains from one sample, sequenced in a study of untreated major depressive disorder. TCRdb's copy holds only in-frame clones and misses some; the assay was immunoSEQ multiplex PCR. The sample shows approximately 20,000 clones, over 75% of them seen only once. Sequences were obtained from CD4+ T cells from PBMCs. Receptors were obtained from a woman in her thirties in good health. Both conserved end residues are part of each CDR3. The listing skips clone size in some rows; elsewhere it reads once, few, many or a size class.

CASSPQGLISYEQYF | 15 | TRBV19 | once | TRBJ2-7
CASSVGDLASPLHF | 14 | TRBV5-1 | . | TRBJ1-6
CASSLDSYNEQFF | 13 | TRBV5-1 | . | TRBJ2-1
CAWSVVPGFDSAYGYTF | 17 | TRBV30 | . | TRBJ1-2
CASSLGLANTEAFF | 14 | TRBV5-6 | . | TRBJ1-1
CASSPLAGQGGTYEQYF | 17 | TRBV11-2 | . | TRBJ2-7
CASSTHRDAGYTF | 13 | TRBV7-2 | few | TRBJ1-2
CASSALPPGVTPYEQYF | 17 | TRBV25-1 | . | TRBJ2-7
CASSPGNNYGYTF | 13 | TRBV27 | . | TRBJ1-2
CASSQSGTGLNEQFF | 15 | TRBV23-1 | . | TRBJ2-1
CASTQSPQGYEQYF | 14 | TRBV11-2 | . | TRBJ2-7
CASRPVLGNRNEQFF | 15 | TRBV4-1 | . | TRBJ2-1
CASSYSGTVNTEAFF | 15 | TRBV6-5 | . | TRBJ1-1